The 23 T cell receptor beta chains below were found in one sample sequenced in a study of blood T cell repertoires in COVID-19. Sequencing was performed with immunoSEQ multiplex PCR; in TCRdb, only in-frame clones are kept and a portion is missing. The table lists 150,000 to 200,000 clones, around 74% of them singletons. What was sequenced was peripheral blood. All receptors derive from a man in his sixties or seventies with acute or convalescent COVID-19.

The rearrangement links TRBV29-1 to TRBJ2-7; 8 bases are shared with TRBD1. With 4 bases clipped from V and 6 bases from J, the junction kept 11 bases outside the gene matches. The CDR3 has 14 residues. Germline V lookup: CDR1 SQVTM, CDR2 ANQGSEA. For the CDR3, the DNA is TGCAGCGTTGCTACGACAGGGGTGAGTTCCGAGCAGTACTTC. It specifies CSVATTGVSSEQYF.

The chain uses TRBV5-1 and TRBJ1-6, with TRBD1 matching 8 bases. Germline CDR1 SGHRS, CDR2 YFSETQ. V gave up 4 bases and J gave up 10 bases; unmatched junction bases: 10. This CDR3 comprises 15 residues. CDR3 sequence reads: CASSTTTGEESPLHF. CDR3 nucleotides: TGCGCCAGCAGCACAACGACAGGGGAAGAATCACCCCTCCACTTT.

The rearrangement joins TRBV5-5 to TRBJ2-5; 12 bases are shared with TRBD2. Germline V gene lookup returns CDR1 SGHKS and CDR2 YYEKEE (reference sequence). Trimming removed 4 bases from V and 2 bases from J; junction bases left unmatched: 6. The CDR3 loop spans 16 amino acids. CDR3 amino acids: CASSLRLAGAQETQYF. In DNA form, the CDR3 reads TGTGCCAGCAGCCTCCGACTAGCGGGGGCACAAGAGACCCAGTACTTC.

This rearrangement joins TRBV24-1 to TRBJ1-1; 8 nucleotides align to TRBD1. The germline V gene has CDR1 KGHDR and CDR2 SFDVKD. The CDR3 extends over 15 amino acids. V was clipped by 4 bases and J by 5 bases; unmatched bases: 8. Here the CDR3 reads CATSDDTGGSTEAFF. The CDR3 nucleotides read TGTGCCACCAGTGACGATACAGGGGGGAGTACTGAAGCTTTCTTT.

This chain joins TRBV24-1 and TRBJ2-7; 7 positions match TRBD2. J gave up 5 bases and V 7 bases, and 10 bases lay outside the gene matches. CDR1 KGHDR and CDR2 SFDVKD come from the germline V gene. The CDR3 contains 14 residues. CDR3: CATRDRGSNHEQYF. CDR3 DNA: TGTGCCACCAGGGACCGCGGGAGCAACCACGAGCAGTACTTC.

The genes are TRBV5-8 and TRBJ2-3, with D possibly being TRBD2 (5 bases). The CDR3 contains 14 residues. In germline, CDR1 is SGHTS, CDR2 YDEGEE. V lost 1 base to trimming and J lost 2 bases, with 8 bases between them. CDR3 in DNA: TGTGCCAGCAGCTTGCTCGGGATCACAGATACGCAGTATTTT. It yields the protein CASSLLGITDTQYF.

There are a few counts of this clone. The V call is TRBV18, the J call TRBJ1-5; D not certain. CDR1 is KGHSH and CDR2 is LQKENI in the germline V gene. The V and J ends lost 5 bases and 5 bases respectively, with 16 bases between them. This CDR3 spans 15 amino acids. The CDR3 coding sequence is TGTGCCAGCTCAGCGGGAACTAGGTCCGATCAGCCCCAGCATTTT. Protein product: CASSAGTRSDQPQHF.

V and J are TRBV28 and TRBJ1-1; D is ambiguous. Looked up from germline, CDR1 is MDHEN and CDR2 is SYDVKM. This CDR3 is built from 13 residues. Trimming pared 8 bases from V and 4 bases from J, leaving 14 bases between. The CDR3 sequence is CASELAAGTEAFF. The DNA for the CDR3 is TGTGCCAGCGAACTCGCAGCAGGCACTGAAGCTTTCTTT.

The chain is built from TRBV5-6 and TRBJ2-1, with TRBD1 identical over 7 bases. The CDR3 runs to 15 residues. The V gene's germline CDR1 is SGHDT and CDR2 YYEEEE. V shed 0 bases and J 0 bases; nucleotides not matched to a gene: 0. CDR3 residues: CASSLGDSSYNEQFF. For the CDR3, the DNA is TGTGCCAGCAGCTTGGGGGACAGCTCCTACAATGAGCAGTTCTTC.

The chain is built from TRBV18 and TRBJ1-1, with D maybe TRBD1 (6 bases). Germline values: CDR1 KGHSH, CDR2 LQKENI. CDR3 size: 14 residues. The V end was cut by 4 bases, the J end by 2 bases, with 11 bases between. The CDR3 here is CASSQLTGNTEAFF. CDR3 in DNA: TGTGCCAGCTCACAACTGACAGGTAACACTGAAGCTTTCTTT. The whole variable domain, filled in from reference TRBV18 and TRBJ1-1, reads NAGVMQNPRHLVRRRGQEARLRCSPMKGHSHVYWYRQLPEEGLKFMVYLQKENIIDESGMPKERFSAEFPKEGPSILRIQQVVRGDSAAYFCASSQLTGNTEAFFGQGTRLTVV.

The V gene is TRBV13, the J gene TRBJ2-3; TRBD2 agrees at 11 bases. CDR1 is PRHDT, CDR2 FYEKMQ, per germline (reference sequence). The CDR3 length is 20 residues. J was trimmed by 2 bases and V by 0 bases; bases with no gene match: 13. In DNA, the CDR3 is TGTGCCAGCAGCTTAGGCGCTCTAGCGGGGGGCGATCGGGACACAGATACGCAGTATTTT. Amino acid sequence: CASSLGALAGGDRDTDTQYF.

The count of this clone is one. The chain carries TRBV6-2 or TRBV6-3 and TRBJ1-2; TRBD1 is a possible D gene (6 bases). The CDR3 covers 14 residues. Germline V lookup: CDR1 MNHEY, CDR2 SVGEGT. Trimming took 4 bases from V and 1 from J, leaving 10 bases between them. The CDR3 bases are TGTGCCAGCAGTTCCTGGACAGTTAACTATGGCTACACCTTC. This codes for CASSSWTVNYGYTF.

This chain links TRBV19 with TRBJ2-2; 12 bases are shared with TRBD1. This CDR3 comprises 18 residues. V was clipped by 5 bases and J by 0 bases; unmatched bases: 7. Germline CDR1 is LNHDA and CDR2 is SQIVND (reference sequence). The CDR3 DNA follows: TGTGCCAGTAGTCCAGGGACAGGGGGCCCCACGAACACCGGGGAGCTGTTTTTT. Translated, it gives CASSPGTGGPTNTGELFF.

A few counts support this clone. This CDR3 is also generated by other DNA sequences in the sample. The chain is built from TRBV5-1 and TRBJ1-1; D possibly corresponds to TRBD1 (6 bases). Germline V gene lookup returns CDR1 SGHRS and CDR2 YFSETQ. CDR3 length: 14 amino acids. V gave up 1 base and J gave up 0 bases, with 7 bases separating them. The CDR3 nucleotides read TGCGCCAGCAGCTTGCAGGGGATGAACACTGAAGCTTTCTTT. As protein: CASSLQGMNTEAFF.

This clone was seen a few times. The J gene is TRBJ1-4, the V gene TRBV10-3; 7 bases line up with TRBD1. With 3 bases clipped from V and 7 bases from J, the junction kept 11 bases outside the gene matches. This CDR3 has 16 amino acids. Germline V gene sequence: CDR1 ENHRY, CDR2 SYGVKD. The CDR3 loop reads CAISDPSTGDGEKLFF. The DNA of the CDR3 is TGTGCCATCAGTGACCCCTCTACAGGGGACGGTGAAAAACTGTTTTTT.

The chain combines TRBV6-1 with TRBJ2-7; D remains unclear. V was clipped by 2 bases and J by 2 bases, with 10 bases between them. CDR3 size: 14 residues. CDR1 and CDR2 from the germline V gene are MNHNS and SASEGT. The CDR3 sequence is CASSEYSTAYEQYF. CDR3 DNA sequence: TGTGCCAGCAGTGAATATAGTACAGCCTACGAGCAGTACTTC.

Only a few counts were recorded for this clone. The chain employs TRBV27 and TRBJ2-7; 7 bases match TRBD1. The CDR3 is 14 amino acids. Germline CDR1 reads MNHEY; CDR2 reads SMNVEV (reference sequence). Unmatched junction bases numbered 10, after V lost 6 bases and J lost 5 bases. The DNA for the CDR3 is TGTGCCAGCAGGTCCGACAGGGAGCGTAACGAGCAGTACTTC. Its protein product is CASRSDRERNEQYF.

This clone was seen just once. This rearrangement joins TRBV28 to TRBJ2-7, with 7 bases fitting TRBD1. The CDR3 consists of 14 residues. Germline V gene sequence: CDR1 MDHEN, CDR2 SYDVKM. V gave up 5 bases and J gave up 5 bases; unmatched junction bases: 9. CDR3 sequence (DNA): TGTGCCAGCAGTCTGGATGGGACAGCGAACGAGCAGTACTTC. Its translation is CASSLDGTANEQYF.

The chain couples TRBV5-1 to TRBJ1-4, with D possibly matching TRBD1 (6 bases). Trimming removed 8 bases from V and 8 bases from J, with 13 bases in between. This CDR3 has 12 residues. Germline loops: CDR1 SGHRS, CDR2 YFSETQ. Written as DNA, the CDR3 is TGCGCCAGTAGGGACACAGGGGAAAAACTGTTTTTT. It encodes CASRDTGEKLFF.

J is TRBJ1-5 and V is TRBV28; TRBD1 matches at 11 bases. The germline V gene has CDR1 MDHEN and CDR2 SYDVKM. Trimming took 5 bases from V and 4 from J; bases not matched to a gene: 7. This CDR3 comprises 16 residues. CDR3 loop: CASSNAGQGENQPQHF. The DNA for the CDR3 is TGTGCCAGCAGTAACGCGGGACAGGGGGAGAATCAGCCCCAGCATTTT.

V gene TRBV6-5 combines with J gene TRBJ1-4; a weak D match, TRBD1 (6 bases). The CDR3 runs to 15 residues. Trimming left V 0 bases short and J 4 bases short, with 9 bases between. In germline, CDR1 is MNHEY, CDR2 SVGAGI. The CDR3 spells CASSYSDSVNEKLFF. Here the CDR3 DNA reads TGTGCCAGCAGTTACTCGGACAGCGTTAATGAAAAACTGTTTTTT.

This chain connects TRBV30 to TRBJ2-5; D might be TRBD2 (5 bases). The CDR3 extends over 12 amino acids. V was shortened by 0 bases and J by 5 bases, with 7 bases between the two germline ends. CDR1 and CDR2 from the germline V gene are GTSNPN and SVGIG (reference sequence). CDR3 region: CAWSVGGETQYF. The CDR3 coding sequence is TGTGCCTGGAGTGTAGGCGGGGAGACCCAGTACTTC.

Written as DNA, the CDR3 is TGTGCCAGCACTATAGGGACAGGGATGACCTATGGCTACACCTTC. This codes for CASTIGTGMTYGYTF. This chain connects TRBV2 to TRBJ1-2, with 9 bases matching TRBD1. This CDR3 has 15 residues. Germline lookup yields CDR1 SNHLY and CDR2 FYNNEI. V was clipped by 7 bases and J by 4 bases; unmatched bases: 10.